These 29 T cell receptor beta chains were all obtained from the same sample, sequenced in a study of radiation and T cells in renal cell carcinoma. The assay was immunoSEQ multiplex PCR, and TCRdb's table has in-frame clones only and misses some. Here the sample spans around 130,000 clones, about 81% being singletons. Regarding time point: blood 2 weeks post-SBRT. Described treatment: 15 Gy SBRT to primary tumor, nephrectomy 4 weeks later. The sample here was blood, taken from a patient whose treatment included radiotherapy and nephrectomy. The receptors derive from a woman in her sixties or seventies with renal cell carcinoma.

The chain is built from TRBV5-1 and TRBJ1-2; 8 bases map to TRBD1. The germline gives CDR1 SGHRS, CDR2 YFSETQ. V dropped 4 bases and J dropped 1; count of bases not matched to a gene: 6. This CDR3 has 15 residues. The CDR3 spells CASSSGTGINYGYTF. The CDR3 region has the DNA TGCGCCAGCAGCAGTGGGACAGGCATTAACTATGGCTACACCTTC.

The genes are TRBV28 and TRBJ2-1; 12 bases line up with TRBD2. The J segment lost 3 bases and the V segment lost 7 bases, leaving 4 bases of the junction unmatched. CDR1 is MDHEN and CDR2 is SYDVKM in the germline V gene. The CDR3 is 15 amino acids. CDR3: CASTRLAGDYNEQFF. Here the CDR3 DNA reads TGTGCCAGCACCCGACTAGCGGGGGACTACAATGAGCAGTTCTTC.

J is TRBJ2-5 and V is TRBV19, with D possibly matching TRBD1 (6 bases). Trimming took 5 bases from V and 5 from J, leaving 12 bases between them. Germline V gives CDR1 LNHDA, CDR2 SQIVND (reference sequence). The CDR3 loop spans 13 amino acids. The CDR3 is CASSAGVMETQYF. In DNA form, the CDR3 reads TGTGCCAGTAGTGCAGGGGTGATGGAGACCCAGTACTTC.

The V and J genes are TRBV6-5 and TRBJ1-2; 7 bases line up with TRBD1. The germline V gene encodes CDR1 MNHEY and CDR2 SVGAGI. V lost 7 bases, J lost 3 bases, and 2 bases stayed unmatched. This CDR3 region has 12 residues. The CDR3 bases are TGTGCCAGCACAACAGGGGACTATGGCTACACCTTC. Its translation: CASTTGDYGYTF.

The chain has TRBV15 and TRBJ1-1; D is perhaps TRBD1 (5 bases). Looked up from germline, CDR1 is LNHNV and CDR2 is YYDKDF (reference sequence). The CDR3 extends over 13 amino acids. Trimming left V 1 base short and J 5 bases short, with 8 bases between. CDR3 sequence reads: CATSRGRGTEAFF. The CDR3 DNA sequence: TGTGCCACCAGCAGAGGGAGGGGTACTGAAGCTTTCTTT.

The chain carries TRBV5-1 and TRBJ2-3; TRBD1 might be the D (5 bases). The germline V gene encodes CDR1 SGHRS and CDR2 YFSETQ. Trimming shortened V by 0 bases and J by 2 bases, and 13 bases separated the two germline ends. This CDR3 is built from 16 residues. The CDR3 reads CASSLVGQLSTDTQYF. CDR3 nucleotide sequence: TGCGCCAGCAGCTTGGTGGGGCAGCTATCCACAGATACGCAGTATTTT. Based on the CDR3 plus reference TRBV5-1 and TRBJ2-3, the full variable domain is KAGVTQTPRYLIKTRGQQVTLSCSPISGHRSVSWYQQTPGQGLQFLFEYFSETQRNKGNFPGRFSGRQFSNSRSEMNVSTLELGDSALYLCASSLVGQLSTDTQYFGPGTRLTVL.

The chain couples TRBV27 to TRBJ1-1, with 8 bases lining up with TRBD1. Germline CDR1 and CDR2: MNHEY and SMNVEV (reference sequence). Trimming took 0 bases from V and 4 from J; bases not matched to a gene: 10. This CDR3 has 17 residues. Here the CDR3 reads CASSLSMAGGRRTEAFF. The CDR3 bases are TGTGCCAGCAGTTTATCGATGGCAGGGGGCCGGCGCACTGAAGCTTTCTTT.

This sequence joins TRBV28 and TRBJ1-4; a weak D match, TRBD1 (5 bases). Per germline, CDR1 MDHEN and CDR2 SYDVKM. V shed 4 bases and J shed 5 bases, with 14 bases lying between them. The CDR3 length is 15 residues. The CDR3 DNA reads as TGTGCCAGCAGTTCAATGGGACTCTCGAATGAAAAACTGTTTTTT. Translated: CASSSMGLSNEKLFF.

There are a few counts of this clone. CDR3 DNA sequence: TGTGCCAGCAGCTTAGGGGAGCTAGGTACGCAGTATTTT. It codes for CASSLGELGTQYF. The chain has TRBV7-9 and TRBJ2-3; tentative D call: TRBD2 (5 bases). In germline, CDR1 is SEHNR, CDR2 FQNEAQ (reference sequence). Deletions cut 1 base from V and 8 bases from J, with 10 bases between. This CDR3 comprises 13 residues.

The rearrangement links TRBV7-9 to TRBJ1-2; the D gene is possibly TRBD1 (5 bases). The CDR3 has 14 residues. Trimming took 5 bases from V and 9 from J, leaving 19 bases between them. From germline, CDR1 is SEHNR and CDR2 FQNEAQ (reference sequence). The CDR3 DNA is TGTGCCAGCAGCGAGCCCTCAGGGTCTTTAAGCTACACCTTC. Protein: CASSEPSGSLSYTF.

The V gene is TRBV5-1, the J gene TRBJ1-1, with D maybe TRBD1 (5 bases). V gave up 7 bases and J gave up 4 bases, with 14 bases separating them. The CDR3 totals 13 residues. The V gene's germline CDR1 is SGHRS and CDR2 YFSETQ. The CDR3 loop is CASGRPQGTEAFF. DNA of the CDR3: TGCGCCAGCGGCAGACCCCAGGGCACTGAAGCTTTCTTT.

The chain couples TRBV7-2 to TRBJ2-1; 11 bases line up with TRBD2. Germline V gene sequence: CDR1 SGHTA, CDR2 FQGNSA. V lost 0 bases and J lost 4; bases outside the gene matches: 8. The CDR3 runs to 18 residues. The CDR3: CASSLAILAGGFYNEQFF. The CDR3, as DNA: TGTGCCAGCAGCTTAGCAATTCTAGCGGGAGGTTTTTACAATGAGCAGTTCTTC.

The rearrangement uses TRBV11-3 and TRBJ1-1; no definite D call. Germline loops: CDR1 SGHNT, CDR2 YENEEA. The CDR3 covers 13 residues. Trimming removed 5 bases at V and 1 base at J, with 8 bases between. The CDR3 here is CASSLHWNTEAFF. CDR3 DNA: TGTGCCAGCAGCCTTCACTGGAACACTGAAGCTTTCTTT.

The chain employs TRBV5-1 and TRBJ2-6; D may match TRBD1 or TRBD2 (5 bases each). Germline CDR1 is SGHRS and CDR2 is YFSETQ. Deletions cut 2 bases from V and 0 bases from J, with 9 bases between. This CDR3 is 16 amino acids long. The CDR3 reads CASSFGAASGANVLTF. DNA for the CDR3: TGCGCCAGCAGCTTCGGGGCCGCCTCTGGGGCCAACGTCCTGACTTTC. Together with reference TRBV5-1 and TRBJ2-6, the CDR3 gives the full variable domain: KAGVTQTPRYLIKTRGQQVTLSCSPISGHRSVSWYQQTPGQGLQFLFEYFSETQRNKGNFPGRFSGRQFSNSRSEMNVSTLELGDSALYLCASSFGAASGANVLTFGAGSRLTVL.

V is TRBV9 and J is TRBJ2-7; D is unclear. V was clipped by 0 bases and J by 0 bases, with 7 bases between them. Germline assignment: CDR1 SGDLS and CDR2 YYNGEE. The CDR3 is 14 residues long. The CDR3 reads CASSVDLGSYEQYF. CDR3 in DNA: TGTGCCAGCAGCGTAGATCTGGGCTCCTACGAGCAGTACTTC.

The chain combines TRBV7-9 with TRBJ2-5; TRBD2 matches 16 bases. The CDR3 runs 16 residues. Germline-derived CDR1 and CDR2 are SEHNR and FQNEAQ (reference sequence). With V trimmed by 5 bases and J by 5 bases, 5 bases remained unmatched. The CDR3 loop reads CASSPGLAGGAETQYF. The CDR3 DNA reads TGTGCCAGCAGCCCGGGACTAGCGGGGGGGGCTGAGACCCAGTACTTC.

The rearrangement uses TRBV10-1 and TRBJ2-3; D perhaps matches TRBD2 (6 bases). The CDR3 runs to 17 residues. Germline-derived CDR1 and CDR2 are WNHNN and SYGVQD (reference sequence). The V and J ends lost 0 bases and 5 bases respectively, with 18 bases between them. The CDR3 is CASSESLPGGVKDTQYF. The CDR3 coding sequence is TGCGCCAGCAGTGAGTCTTTGCCGGGCGGGGTTAAAGATACGCAGTATTTT.

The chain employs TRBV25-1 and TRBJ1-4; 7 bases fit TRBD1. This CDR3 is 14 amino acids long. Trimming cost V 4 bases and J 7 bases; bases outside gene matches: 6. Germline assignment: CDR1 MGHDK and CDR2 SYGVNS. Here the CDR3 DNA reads TGTGCCAGCAGTGCGACAGGGCGAGGTGAAAAACTGTTTTTT. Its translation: CASSATGRGEKLFF.

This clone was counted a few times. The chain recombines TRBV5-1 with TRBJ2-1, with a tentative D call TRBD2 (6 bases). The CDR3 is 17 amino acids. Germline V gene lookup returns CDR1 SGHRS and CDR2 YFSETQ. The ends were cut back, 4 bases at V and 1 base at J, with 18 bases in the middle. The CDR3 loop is CASSTQPQGGSYNEQFF. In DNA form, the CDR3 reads TGCGCCAGCAGCACTCAACCCCAGGGAGGATCCTACAATGAGCAGTTCTTC.

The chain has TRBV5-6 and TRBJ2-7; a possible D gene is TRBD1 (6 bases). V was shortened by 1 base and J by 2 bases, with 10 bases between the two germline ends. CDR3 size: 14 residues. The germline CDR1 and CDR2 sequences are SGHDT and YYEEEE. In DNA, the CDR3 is TGTGCCAGCAGCTTGATAACAGGGCCCTACGAGCAGTACTTC. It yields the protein CASSLITGPYEQYF.

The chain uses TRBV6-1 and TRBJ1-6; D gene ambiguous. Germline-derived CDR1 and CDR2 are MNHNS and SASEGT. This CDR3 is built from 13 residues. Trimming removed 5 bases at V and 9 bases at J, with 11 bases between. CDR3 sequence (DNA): TGTGCCAGCAGTCCAGTAGGATTTTCACCCCTCCACTTT. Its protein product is CASSPVGFSPLHF.

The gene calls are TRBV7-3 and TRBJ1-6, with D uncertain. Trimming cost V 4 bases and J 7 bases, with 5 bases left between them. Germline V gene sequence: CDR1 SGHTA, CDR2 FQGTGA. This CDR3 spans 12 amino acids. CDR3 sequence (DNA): TGTGCCAGCAGCTCCGGGAATTCACCCCTCCACTTT. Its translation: CASSSGNSPLHF.

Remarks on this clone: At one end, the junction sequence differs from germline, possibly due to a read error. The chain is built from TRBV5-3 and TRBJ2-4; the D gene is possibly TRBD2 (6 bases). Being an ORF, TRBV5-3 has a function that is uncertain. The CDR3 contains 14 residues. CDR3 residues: CASSLRSGENIQYF. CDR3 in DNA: TGTGCCAGCAGCTTGAGATCGGGAGAAAACATTCAGTACTTC.

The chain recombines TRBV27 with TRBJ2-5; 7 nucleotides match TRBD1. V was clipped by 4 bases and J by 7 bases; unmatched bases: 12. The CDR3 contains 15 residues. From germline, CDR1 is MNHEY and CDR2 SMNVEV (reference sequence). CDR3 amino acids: CASSSFRDSHPTQYF. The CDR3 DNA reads TGTGCCAGCAGTTCCTTCCGGGACAGCCACCCGACCCAGTACTTC.

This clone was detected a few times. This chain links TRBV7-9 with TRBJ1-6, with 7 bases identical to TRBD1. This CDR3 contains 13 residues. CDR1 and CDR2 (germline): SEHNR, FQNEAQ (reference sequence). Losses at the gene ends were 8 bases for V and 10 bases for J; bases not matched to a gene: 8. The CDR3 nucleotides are TGTGCCAGCTCGGCCAGGGGGTTATCACCCCTCCACTTT. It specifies CASSARGLSPLHF. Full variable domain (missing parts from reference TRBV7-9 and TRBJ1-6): DTGVSQNPRHKITKRGQNVTFRCDPISEHNRLYWYRQTLGQGPEFLTYFQNEAQLEKSRLLSDRFSAERPKGSFSTLEIQRTEQGDSAMYLCASSARGLSPLHFGNGTRLTVT.

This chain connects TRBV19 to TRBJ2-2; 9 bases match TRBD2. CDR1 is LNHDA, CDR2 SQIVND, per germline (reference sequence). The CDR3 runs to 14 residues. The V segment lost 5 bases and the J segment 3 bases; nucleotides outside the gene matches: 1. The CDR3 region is CASSWTSDTGELFF. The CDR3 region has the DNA TGTGCCAGTAGTTGGACTAGCGACACCGGGGAGCTGTTTTTT.

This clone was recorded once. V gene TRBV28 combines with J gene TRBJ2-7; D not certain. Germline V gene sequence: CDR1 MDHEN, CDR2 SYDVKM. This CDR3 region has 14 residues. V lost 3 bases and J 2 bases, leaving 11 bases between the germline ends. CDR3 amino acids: CASSFTSGPYEQYF. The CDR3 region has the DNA TGTGCCAGCAGTTTCACCTCGGGTCCCTACGAGCAGTACTTC.

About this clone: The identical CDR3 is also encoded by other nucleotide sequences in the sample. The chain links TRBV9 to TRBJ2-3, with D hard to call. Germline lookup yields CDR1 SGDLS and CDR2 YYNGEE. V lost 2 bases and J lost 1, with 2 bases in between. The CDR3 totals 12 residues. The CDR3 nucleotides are TGTGCCAGCAGCGTTGGCACAGATACGCAGTATTTT. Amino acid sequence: CASSVGTDTQYF.

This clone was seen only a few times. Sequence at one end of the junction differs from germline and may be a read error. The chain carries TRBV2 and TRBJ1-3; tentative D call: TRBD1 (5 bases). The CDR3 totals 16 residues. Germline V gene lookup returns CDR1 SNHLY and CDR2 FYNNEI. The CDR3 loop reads CASSKAGILSGNTIYF. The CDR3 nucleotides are TGTGCCAGCAGTAAAGCAGGGATTCTCTCTGGAAACACCATATATTTT.